The 17 T cell receptor beta chains below come from one sample, sequenced in a study of Graves' ophthalmopathy and Graves' hyperthyroidism. The study amplified TCR beta CDR3 regions using RNA transcripts. The authors performed first-round RT-PCR with HTBI primers and then a second-round multiplex PCR. TCRdb re-analysed the multiplex PCR reads in MiXCR, keeping a single row per CDR3 protein. The data contain over 650,000 distinct CDR3 sequences, roughly 41% of them singletons. The sequenced material came from peripheral blood. Receptors originate from an adult man with Graves' ophthalmopathy.

A few counts support this clonotype. The germline gene is not matched at one end of the junction; a read error may be the cause. This rearrangement joins TRBV5-4 to TRBJ2-2, with D tentatively TRBD1 (5 bases). Germline values: CDR1 SGHNT, CDR2 YYREEE (reference sequence). The CDR3 is 16 amino acids. The DNA for the CDR3 is TGCGCCAGCAGCCATGGACATTACGCGAACACCGGGGAGCTGTTTTTT. This sequence encodes CASSHGHYANTGELFF.

This clonotype has a count of ten or more. The chain couples TRBV19 to TRBJ2-7, with 7 bases lining up with TRBD2. With 8 bases clipped from V and 2 bases from J, the junction kept 9 bases outside the gene matches. This CDR3 has 14 amino acids. CDR1 is LNHDA and CDR2 is SQIVND in the germline V gene (reference sequence). CDR3 sequence reads: CASRAGFGPYEQYF. CDR3 nucleotide sequence: TGTGCCAGTCGAGCGGGGTTTGGACCCTACGAGCAGTACTTC.

The rearrangement joins TRBV15 to TRBJ1-6; 9 positions agree with TRBD1. CDR1 is LNHNV, CDR2 YYDKDF, per germline (reference sequence). V trimming: 3 bases; J trimming: 7 bases; junction bases outside the gene matches: 7. The CDR3 totals 16 residues. DNA for the CDR3: TGTGCCACCAGCAGGATGGACAGGGGAGAGAATTCACCCCTCCACTTT. This codes for CATSRMDRGENSPLHF.

This chain joins TRBV6-6 and TRBJ1-2, with D possibly matching TRBD1 (5 bases). Germline CDR1 reads MNHNY; CDR2 reads SVGAGI (reference sequence). V lost 2 bases and J 12 bases, leaving 16 bases between the germline ends. The CDR3 is 13 residues long. The CDR3 nucleotides are TGTGCCAGCAGTTACGGGGGGGGAAGGGGCCACACCTTC. Its protein is CASSYGGGRGHTF.

As to this clonotype: A much larger clone lies a single base off, so this may be a read error. Lacking the conserved final phenylalanine or tryptophan, this CDR3 likely reflects a read error. V usage is TRBV7-2 and J usage is TRBJ2-7; D possibly corresponds to TRBD2 (5 bases). The CDR3 contains 15 residues. Trimming removed 5 bases at V and 2 bases at J, with 16 bases between. In germline, CDR1 is SGHTA, CDR2 FQGNSA. In nucleotides, the CDR3 is TGTGCCAGCAGCATTGGACTGACTCGGGCCTACGAGCAGTACCTC. Protein: CASSIGLTRAYEQYL.

This clonotype has only a few counts. The chain recombines TRBV12-3 or TRBV12-4 with TRBJ1-1, with D maybe TRBD1 (6 bases). The CDR3 contains 16 residues. V shed 5 bases and J shed 0 bases, with 16 bases lying between them. The CDR3 DNA follows: TGTGCCAGCAGTGCAAGGGGGGCAGGGCTGAACACTGAAGCTTTCTTT. This sequence encodes CASSARGAGLNTEAFF.

The chain uses TRBV25-1 and TRBJ2-7, with D perhaps TRBD1 or TRBD2 (6 bases each). The CDR3 is 13 amino acids. V gave up 1 base and J gave up 6 bases, with 10 bases separating them. The germline gives CDR1 MGHDK, CDR2 SYGVNS. This CDR3 is CASSELRGREQYF. DNA of the CDR3: TGTGCCAGCAGTGAATTACGGGGGCGCGAGCAGTACTTC.

To note about this clonotype: The CDR3 carries no conserved terminal phenylalanine or tryptophan, so it likely arises from a read error. In nucleotides, the CDR3 is TGCGCCAGCAGCCCTCTGGGAGAGACCCAGTACCTC. This gives the protein CASSPLGETQYL. This chain connects TRBV5-1 to TRBJ2-5; no clear D. The CDR3 sequence is 12 residues long. The V end was cut by 4 bases, the J end by 4 bases, with 8 bases between. Germline V gene data show CDR1 as SGHRS and CDR2 as YFSETQ.

The rearrangement joins TRBV9 to TRBJ1-3; D is unresolved. This CDR3 comprises 17 residues. V lost 4 bases and J 1 base, leaving 18 bases between the germline ends. The germline CDR1 and CDR2 sequences are SGDLS and YYNGEE. CDR3 DNA sequence: TGTGCCAGCAGCTCACCACCGCAAGTCCCATCTGGAAACACCATATATTTT. Translation: CASSSPPQVPSGNTIYF. The full variable domain, completed using reference TRBV9 and TRBJ1-3, is DSGVTQTPKHLITATGQRVTLRCSPRSGDLSVYWYQQSLDQGLQFLIQYYNGEERAKGNILERFSAQQFPDLHSELNLSSLELGDSALYFCASSSPPQVPSGNTIYFGEGSWLTVV.

In this sample, this clonotype turned up many times. The CDR3 nucleotides read TGTGCCAGCAGTTTACAGACAGATGAGACCCAGTACTTC. Encoded protein: CASSLQTDETQYF. This chain links TRBV12-3 or TRBV12-4 with TRBJ2-5, with D possibly TRBD1 on 5 matching bases. The V end was cut by 2 bases, the J end by 5 bases, with 9 bases between. The CDR3 extends over 13 amino acids.

In regard to this clonotype: A much larger clonotype is one base distant, so this may be a read error. The chain has TRBV7-9 and TRBJ2-5; a weak D match, TRBD2 (5 bases). V gave up 5 bases and J gave up 7 bases, with 14 bases separating them. This CDR3 is built from 13 residues. Germline loops: CDR1 SEHNR, CDR2 FQNEAQ (reference sequence). The CDR3 sequence: CASSPRVRGTQYF. CDR3 DNA sequence: TGTGCCAGCAGCCCGAGAGTTCGGGGGACCCAGTACTTC. Filled out from reference TRBV7-9 and TRBJ2-5, the complete variable domain reads DTGVSQNPRHKITKRGQNVTFRCDPISEHNRLYWYRQTLGQGPEFLTYFQNEAQLEKSRLLSDRFSAERPKGSFSTLEIQRTEQGDSAMYLCASSPRVRGTQYFGPGTRLLVL.

The V gene is TRBV20-1, the J gene TRBJ2-2; 10 nucleotides match TRBD1. The CDR3 is made up of 15 amino acids. CDR1 and CDR2 (germline): DFQATT, SNEGSKA (reference sequence). Trimming cost V 0 bases and J 7 bases; bases outside gene matches: 5. CDR3 region: CSARDSGQGDGELFF. CDR3 nucleotides: TGCAGTGCTAGAGATTCAGGACAGGGGGACGGGGAGCTGTTTTTT.

This rearrangement joins TRBV6-1 to TRBJ2-7; TRBD2 might be the D (6 bases). V lost 3 bases and J lost 1, with 10 bases in between. CDR3 length: 14 residues. Germline values: CDR1 MNHNS, CDR2 SASEGT. For the CDR3, the DNA is TGTGCCAGCAGTGATTGGGGGGATTCCTACGAGCAGTACTTC. Protein sequence: CASSDWGDSYEQYF.

In regard to this clonotype: One junction end disagrees with the germline gene, perhaps due to a read error. This chain links TRBV5-1 with TRBJ2-7, with 9 nucleotides matching TRBD2. CDR1 is SGHRS and CDR2 is YFSETQ in the germline V gene. The CDR3 contains 15 residues. CDR3 nucleotides: TGTGCTAGCAGCTCTTTAGCGGGGGTGCGTCGGGAGCAGTACTTC. This sequence encodes CASSSLAGVRREQYF.

The chain employs TRBV2 and TRBJ2-7, with TRBD2 matching over 11 bases. The CDR3 contains 16 residues. Germline loops: CDR1 SNHLY, CDR2 FYNNEI. V gave up 5 bases and J gave up 3 bases; unmatched junction bases: 9. CDR3 sequence reads: CASSSYSGGGIYEQYF. The DNA of the CDR3 is TGTGCCAGCAGTTCCTATAGCGGGGGGGGGATCTACGAGCAGTACTTC.

On this clonotype: At one boundary the junction diverges from the germline segment, which might be a read error. The chain joins TRBV2 to TRBJ1-2; D uncertain. Germline V CDR1 and CDR2: SNHLY, FYNNEI. There are 15 residues in the CDR3. CDR3 sequence reads: CASGQSFGLNYGHTF. The CDR3 DNA sequence: TGTGCCAGCGGGCAGTCATTCGGACTAAACTATGGCCACACCTTC.

There are many counts of this clonotype. The chain couples TRBV7-6 to TRBJ2-5; 12 bases agree with TRBD2. V shed 6 bases and J 4 bases; nucleotides not matched to a gene: 9. This CDR3 spans 16 amino acids. Germline values: CDR1 SGHVS, CDR2 FNYEAQ. The CDR3 DNA reads TGTGCCAGCAGTTCCACCCCGGGACTAGCGGGAGAGACCCAGTACTTC. This sequence encodes CASSSTPGLAGETQYF.